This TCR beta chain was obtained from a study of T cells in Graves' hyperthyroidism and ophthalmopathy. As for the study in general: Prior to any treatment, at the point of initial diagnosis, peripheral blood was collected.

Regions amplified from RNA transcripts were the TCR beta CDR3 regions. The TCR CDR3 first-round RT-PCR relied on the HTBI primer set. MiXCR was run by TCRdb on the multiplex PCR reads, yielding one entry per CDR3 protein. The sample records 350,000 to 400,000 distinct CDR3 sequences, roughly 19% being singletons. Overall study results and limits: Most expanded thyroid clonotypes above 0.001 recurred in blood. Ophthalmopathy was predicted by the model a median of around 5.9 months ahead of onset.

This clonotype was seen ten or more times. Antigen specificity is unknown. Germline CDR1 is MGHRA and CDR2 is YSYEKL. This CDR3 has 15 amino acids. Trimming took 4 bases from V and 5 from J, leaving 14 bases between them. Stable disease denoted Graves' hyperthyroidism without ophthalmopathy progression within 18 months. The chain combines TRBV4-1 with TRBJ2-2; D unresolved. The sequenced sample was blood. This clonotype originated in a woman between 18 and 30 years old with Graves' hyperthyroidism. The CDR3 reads CASSPNDLRTGELFF. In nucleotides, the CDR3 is TGCGCCAGCAGCCCGAACGATCTTCGTACCGGGGAGCTGTTTTTT.